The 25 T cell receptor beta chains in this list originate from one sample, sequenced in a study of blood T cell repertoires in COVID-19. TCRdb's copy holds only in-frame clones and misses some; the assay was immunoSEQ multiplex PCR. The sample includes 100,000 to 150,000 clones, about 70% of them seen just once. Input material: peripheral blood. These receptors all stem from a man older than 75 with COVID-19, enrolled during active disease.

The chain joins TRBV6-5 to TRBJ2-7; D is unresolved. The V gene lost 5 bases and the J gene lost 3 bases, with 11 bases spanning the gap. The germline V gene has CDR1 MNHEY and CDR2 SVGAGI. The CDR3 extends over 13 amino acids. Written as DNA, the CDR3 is TGTGCCAGCAGTCCCGGTCGGGTCTACGAGCAGTACTTC. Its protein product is CASSPGRVYEQYF.

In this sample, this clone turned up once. The CDR3 protein is CASSVRGKPEAFF. The CDR3 nucleotides read TGTGCCAGCTCGGTAAGGGGGAAGCCTGAAGCTTTCTTT. The genes are TRBV3-1 (or the pseudogene TRBV3-2) and TRBJ1-1; perhaps TRBD1 as D (6 bases). Trimming shortened V by 8 bases and J by 6 bases, and 16 bases separated the two germline ends. Germline-derived CDR1 and CDR2 are LGHDT and YNNKEL (reference sequence). The CDR3 spans 13 residues.

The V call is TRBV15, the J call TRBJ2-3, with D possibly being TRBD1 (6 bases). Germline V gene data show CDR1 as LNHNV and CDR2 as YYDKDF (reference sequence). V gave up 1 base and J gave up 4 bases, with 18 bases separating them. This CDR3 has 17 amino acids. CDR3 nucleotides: TGTGCCACCAGCAGAGCCCCATTACAGGGAATTTCAGATACGCAGTATTTT. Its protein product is CATSRAPLQGISDTQYF.

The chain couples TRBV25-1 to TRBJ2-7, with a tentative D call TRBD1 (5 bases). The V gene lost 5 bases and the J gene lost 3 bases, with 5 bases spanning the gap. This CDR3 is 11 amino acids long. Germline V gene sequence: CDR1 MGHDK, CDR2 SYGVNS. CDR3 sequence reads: CASSTGYEQYF. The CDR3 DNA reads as TGTGCCAGCAGTACAGGCTACGAGCAGTACTTC.

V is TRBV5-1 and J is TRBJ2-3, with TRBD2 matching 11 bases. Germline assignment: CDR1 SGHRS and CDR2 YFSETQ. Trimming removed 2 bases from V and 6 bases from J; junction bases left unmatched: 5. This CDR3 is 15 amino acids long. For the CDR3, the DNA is TGCGCCAGCAGCTTTCTAGCGGGAGGAACGGATACGCAGTATTTT. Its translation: CASSFLAGGTDTQYF.

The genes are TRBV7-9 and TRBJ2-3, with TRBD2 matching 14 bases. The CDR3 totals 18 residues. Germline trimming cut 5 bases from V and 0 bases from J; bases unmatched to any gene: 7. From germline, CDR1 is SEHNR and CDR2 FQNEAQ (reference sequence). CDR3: CASSVGLAGDASTDTQYF. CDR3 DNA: TGTGCCAGCAGCGTGGGACTAGCGGGAGACGCTAGCACAGATACGCAGTATTTT. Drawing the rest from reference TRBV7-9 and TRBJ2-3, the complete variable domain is DTGVSQNPRHKITKRGQNVTFRCDPISEHNRLYWYRQTLGQGPEFLTYFQNEAQLEKSRLLSDRFSAERPKGSFSTLEIQRTEQGDSAMYLCASSVGLAGDASTDTQYFGPGTRLTVL.

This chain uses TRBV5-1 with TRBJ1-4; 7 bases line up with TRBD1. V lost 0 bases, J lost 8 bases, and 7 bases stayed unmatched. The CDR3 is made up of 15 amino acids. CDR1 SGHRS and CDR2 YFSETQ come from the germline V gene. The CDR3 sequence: CASSLGDRENEKLFF. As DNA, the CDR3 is TGCGCCAGCAGCTTGGGCGACAGGGAGAACGAAAAACTGTTTTTT.

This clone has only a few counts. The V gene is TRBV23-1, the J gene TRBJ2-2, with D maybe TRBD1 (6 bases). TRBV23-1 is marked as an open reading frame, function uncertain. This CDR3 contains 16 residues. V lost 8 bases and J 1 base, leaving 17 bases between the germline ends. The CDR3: CASPVLTGRNTGELFF. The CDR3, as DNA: TGCGCCAGCCCAGTCTTGACAGGTCGGAACACCGGGGAGCTGTTTTTT.

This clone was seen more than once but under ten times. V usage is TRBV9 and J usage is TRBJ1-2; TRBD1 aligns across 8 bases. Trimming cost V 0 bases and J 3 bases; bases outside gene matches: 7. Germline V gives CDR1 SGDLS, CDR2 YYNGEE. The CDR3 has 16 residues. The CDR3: CASSVGFQGAYYGYTF. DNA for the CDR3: TGTGCCAGCAGCGTAGGGTTCCAGGGGGCCTACTATGGCTACACCTTC.

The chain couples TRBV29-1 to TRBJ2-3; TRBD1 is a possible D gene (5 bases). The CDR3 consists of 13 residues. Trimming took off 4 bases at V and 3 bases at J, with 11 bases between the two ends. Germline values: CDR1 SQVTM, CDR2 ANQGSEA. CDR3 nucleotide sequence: TGCAGCGTTGTCAGGGTAGGAACAGATACGCAGTATTTT. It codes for CSVVRVGTDTQYF.

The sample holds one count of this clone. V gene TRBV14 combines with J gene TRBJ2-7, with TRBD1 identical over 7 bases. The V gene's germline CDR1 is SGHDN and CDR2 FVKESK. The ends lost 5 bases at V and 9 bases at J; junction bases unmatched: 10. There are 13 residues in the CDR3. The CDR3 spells CASSYGHPGGQYF. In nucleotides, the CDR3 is TGTGCCAGCAGCTACGGGCATCCAGGGGGGCAGTACTTC.

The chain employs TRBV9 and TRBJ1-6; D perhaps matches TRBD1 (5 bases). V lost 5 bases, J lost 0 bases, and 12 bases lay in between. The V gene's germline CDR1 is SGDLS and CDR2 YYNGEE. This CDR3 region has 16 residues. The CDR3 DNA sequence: TGTGCCAGCAGTCGGGACGGGAGCTCCTATAATTCACCCCTCCACTTT. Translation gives CASSRDGSSYNSPLHF.

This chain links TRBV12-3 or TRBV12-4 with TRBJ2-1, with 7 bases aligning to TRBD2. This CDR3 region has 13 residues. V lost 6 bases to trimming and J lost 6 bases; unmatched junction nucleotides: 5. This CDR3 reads CASRHSSGNEQFF. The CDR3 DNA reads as TGTGCCAGCAGACACTCTAGCGGCAATGAGCAGTTCTTC.

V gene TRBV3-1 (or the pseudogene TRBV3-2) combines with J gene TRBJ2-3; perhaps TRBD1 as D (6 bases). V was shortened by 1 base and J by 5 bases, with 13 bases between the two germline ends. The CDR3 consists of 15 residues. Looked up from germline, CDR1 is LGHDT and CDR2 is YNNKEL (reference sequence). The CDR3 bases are TGTGCCAGCAGCCAAGGAGGACAGCCAAGAGATACGCAGTATTTT. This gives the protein CASSQGGQPRDTQYF.

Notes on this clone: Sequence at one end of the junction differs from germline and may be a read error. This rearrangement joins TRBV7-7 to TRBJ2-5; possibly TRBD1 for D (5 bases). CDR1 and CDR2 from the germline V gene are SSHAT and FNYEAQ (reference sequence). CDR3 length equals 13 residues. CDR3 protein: CASSPDRQETQYF. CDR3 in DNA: TGTGCTAGCAGCCCCGACAGACAAGAGACCCAGTACTTC.

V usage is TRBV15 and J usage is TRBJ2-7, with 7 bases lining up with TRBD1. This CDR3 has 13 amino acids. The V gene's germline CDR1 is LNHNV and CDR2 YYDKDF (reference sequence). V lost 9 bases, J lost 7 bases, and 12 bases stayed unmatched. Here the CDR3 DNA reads TGTGCCACTCGGGACAGTCCCTTCGAGGAGCAGTACTTC. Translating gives CATRDSPFEEQYF.

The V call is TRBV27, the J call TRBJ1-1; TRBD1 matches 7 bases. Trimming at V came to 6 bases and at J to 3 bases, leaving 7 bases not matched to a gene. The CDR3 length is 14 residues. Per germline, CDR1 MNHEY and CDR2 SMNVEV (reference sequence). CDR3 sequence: CASRLEGGYTEAFF. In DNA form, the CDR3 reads TGTGCCAGCAGACTCGAAGGGGGCTACACTGAAGCTTTCTTT.

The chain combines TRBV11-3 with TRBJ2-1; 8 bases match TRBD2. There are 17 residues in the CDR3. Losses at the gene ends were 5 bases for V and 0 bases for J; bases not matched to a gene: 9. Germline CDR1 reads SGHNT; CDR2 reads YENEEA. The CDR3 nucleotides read TGTGCCAGCAGCCCCAAAGCGGGAGTAAACTCCTACAATGAGCAGTTCTTC. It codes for CASSPKAGVNSYNEQFF.

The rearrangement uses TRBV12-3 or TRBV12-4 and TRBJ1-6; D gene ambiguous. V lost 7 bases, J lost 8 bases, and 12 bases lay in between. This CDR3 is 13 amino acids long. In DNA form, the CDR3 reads TGTGCCAGCACCCCCGGGTGGGATTCACCCCTCCACTTT. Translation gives CASTPGWDSPLHF.

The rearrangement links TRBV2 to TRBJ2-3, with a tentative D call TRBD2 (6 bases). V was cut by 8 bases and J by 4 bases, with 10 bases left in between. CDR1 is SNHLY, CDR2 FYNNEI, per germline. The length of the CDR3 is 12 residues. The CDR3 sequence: CASRGAPDTQYF. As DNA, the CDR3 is TGTGCCAGCCGCGGGGCCCCAGATACGCAGTATTTT. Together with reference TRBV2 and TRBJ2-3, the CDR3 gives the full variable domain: EPEVTQTPSHQVTQMGQEVILRCVPISNHLYFYWYRQILGQKVEFLVSFYNNEISEKSEIFDDQFSVERPDGSNFTLKIRSTKLEDSAMYFCASRGAPDTQYFGPGTRLTVL.

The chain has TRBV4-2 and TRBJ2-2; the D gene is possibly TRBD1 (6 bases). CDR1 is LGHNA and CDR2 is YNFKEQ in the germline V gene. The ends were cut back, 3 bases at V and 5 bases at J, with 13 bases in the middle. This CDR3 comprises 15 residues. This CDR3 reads CASSHQDRRTGELFF. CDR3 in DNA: TGTGCCAGCAGCCATCAGGACAGAAGGACCGGGGAGCTGTTTTTT.

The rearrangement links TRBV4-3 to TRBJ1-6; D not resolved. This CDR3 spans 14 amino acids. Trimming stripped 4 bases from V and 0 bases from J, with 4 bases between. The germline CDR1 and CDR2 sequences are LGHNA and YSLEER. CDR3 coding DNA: TGCGCCAGCAGCCCGAGCTCCTATAATTCACCCCTCCACTTT. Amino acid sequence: CASSPSSYNSPLHF.

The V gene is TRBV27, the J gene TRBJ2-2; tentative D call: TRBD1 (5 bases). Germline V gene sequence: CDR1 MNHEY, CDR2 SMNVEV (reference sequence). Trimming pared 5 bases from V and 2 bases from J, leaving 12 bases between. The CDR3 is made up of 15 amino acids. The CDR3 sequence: CASSLRALNTGELFF. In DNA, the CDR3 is TGTGCCAGCAGTCTCAGGGCTCTTAACACCGGGGAGCTGTTTTTT.

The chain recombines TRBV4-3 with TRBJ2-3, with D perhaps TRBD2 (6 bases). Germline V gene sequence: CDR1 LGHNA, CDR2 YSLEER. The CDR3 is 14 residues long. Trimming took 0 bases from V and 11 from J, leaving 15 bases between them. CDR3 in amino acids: CASSQESLVGRQYF. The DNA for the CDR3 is TGCGCCAGCAGCCAAGAGAGCCTCGTCGGGAGGCAGTATTTT.

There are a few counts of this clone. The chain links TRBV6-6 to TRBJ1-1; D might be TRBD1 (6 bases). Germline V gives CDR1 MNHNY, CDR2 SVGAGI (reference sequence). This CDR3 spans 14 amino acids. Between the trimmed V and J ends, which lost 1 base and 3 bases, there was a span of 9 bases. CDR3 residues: CASSYLGGDTEAFF. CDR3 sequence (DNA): TGTGCCAGCAGTTACTTAGGGGGGGACACTGAAGCTTTCTTT.